Shown below are 2 T cell receptor beta chains from a single sample sequenced in a study of T cells in Graves' hyperthyroidism and ophthalmopathy. Amplification of TCR beta CDR3 regions used RNA as the template. The HTBI set primed first-round TCR CDR3 RT-PCR. TCRdb analysed the multiplex PCR reads with MiXCR anew, one entry per CDR3 protein. The data contain around 800,000 distinct CDR3 sequences, 38% of them singletons. The material sequenced was blood. The receptors here all came from a man younger than 35 with Graves' hyperthyroidism.

In this sample, this clonotype turned up a few times. CDR3 in amino acids: CASSFDRGRNYGYTF. CDR3 sequence (DNA): TGTGCCAGCAGCTTCGACAGGGGGCGTAACTATGGCTACACCTTC. The rearrangement joins TRBV5-4 to TRBJ1-2; 10 bases line up with TRBD1. CDR1 is SGHNT, CDR2 YYREEE, per germline (reference sequence). V trimming: 2 bases; J trimming: 1 base; junction bases outside the gene matches: 2. CDR3 length equals 15 residues. Variable domain in full (rest from reference TRBV5-4 and TRBJ1-2): ETGVTQSPTHLIKTRGQQVTLRCSSQSGHNTVSWYQQALGQGPQFIFQYYREEENGRGNFPPRFSGLQFPNYSSELNVNALELDDSALYLCASSFDRGRNYGYTFGSGTRLTVV.

The J gene is TRBJ2-7, the V gene TRBV19; 8 bases map to TRBD1. From germline, CDR1 is LNHDA and CDR2 SQIVND (reference sequence). CDR3 length equals 14 residues. J gave up 0 bases and V 10 bases, and 8 bases lay outside the gene matches. The CDR3 loop is CATPGTGHSYEQYF. The CDR3 region has the DNA TGTGCCACCCCCGGGACAGGACACTCCTACGAGCAGTACTTC.